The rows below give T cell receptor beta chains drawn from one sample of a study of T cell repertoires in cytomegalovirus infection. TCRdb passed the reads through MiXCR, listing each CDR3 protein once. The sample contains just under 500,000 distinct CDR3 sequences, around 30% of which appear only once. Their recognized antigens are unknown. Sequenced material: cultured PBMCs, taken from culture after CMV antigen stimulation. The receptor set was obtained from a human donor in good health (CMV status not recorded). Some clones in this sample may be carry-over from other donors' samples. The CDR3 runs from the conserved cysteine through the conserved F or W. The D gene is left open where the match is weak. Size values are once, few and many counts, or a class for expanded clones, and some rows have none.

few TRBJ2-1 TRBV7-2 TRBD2 TGTGCCAGCAGAGCCCAACTAGCGGGGTCCCTCAATGAGCAGTTCTTC CASRAQLAGSLNEQFF
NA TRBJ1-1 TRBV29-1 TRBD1 TGCAGCGTTAGGGACAGGGGGTTGAACACTGAAGCTTTCTTT CSVRDRGLNTEAFF
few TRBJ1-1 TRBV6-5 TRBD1 TGTGCCAGCAGCCGTAGCAGGGGGTCTGAAGCTTTCTTT CASSRSRGSEAFF
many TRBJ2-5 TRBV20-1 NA TGCAGTGCGATCTCTCGGCAGGAAGAGACCCAGTACTTC CSAISRQEETQYF
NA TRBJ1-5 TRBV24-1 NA TGTGCCACCAGTGATTCCCGACGGAATCAGCCCCAGCATTTT CATSDSRRNQPQHF
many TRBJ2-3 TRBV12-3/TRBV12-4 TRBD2 TGTGCCAGCAGTTCCGGGACTAGCGGGAACACAGATACGCAGTATTTT CASSSGTSGNTDTQYF
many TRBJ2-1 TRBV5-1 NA TGCGCCAGCGGGGCGGCAAATGAGCAGTTCTTC CASGAANEQFF
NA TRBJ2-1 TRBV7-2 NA TGTGCCAGCAGCTTAGCGGACCTTTCCAATGAGCAGTTCTTC CASSLADLSNEQFF
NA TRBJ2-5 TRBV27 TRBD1 TGTGCCAGCAGTTTGCAGGGACAGGGGCGGGGAGAGACCCAGTACTTC CASSLQGQGRGETQYF
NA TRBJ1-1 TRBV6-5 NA TGTGCCAGCAGTTACTCAAGGGGGGGGCACACTGAAGCTTTCTTT CASSYSRGGHTEAFF
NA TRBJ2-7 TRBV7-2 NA TGTGCCAGCAGCTTAGCACGGACTGCCTACGAGCAGTACTTC CASSLARTAYEQYF
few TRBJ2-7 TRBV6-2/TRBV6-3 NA TGTGCCAGCAGTTACTCGTTCCAGCTAATTGAGCAGTACTTC CASSYSFQLIEQYF
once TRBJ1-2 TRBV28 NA TGTGCCAGTACGGACGGGAACTATGGCTACACCTTC CASTDGNYGYTF
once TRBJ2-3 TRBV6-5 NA TGTGCCAGAAAACTGGAAGATACGCAGTATTTT CARKLEDTQYF
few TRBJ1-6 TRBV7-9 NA TGTGCCAGCAGAGCGACAGGCAGGGATTCACCCCTCCACTTT CASRATGRDSPLHF
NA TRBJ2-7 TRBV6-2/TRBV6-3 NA TGTGCCAGCAGAGATCAACGGAAAAACTACGAGCAGTACTTC CASRDQRKNYEQYF
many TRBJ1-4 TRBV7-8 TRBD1 TGTGCCAGCAGCTTAGCGGGACAGGTTCTTAATGAAAAACTGTTTTTT CASSLAGQVLNEKLFF
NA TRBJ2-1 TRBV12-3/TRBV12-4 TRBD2 TGTGCCAGCGCTTCCCATAGCGGGTCTTACTACAATGAGCAGTTCTTC CASASHSGSYYNEQFF
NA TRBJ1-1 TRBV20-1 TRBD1 TGCAGTGCCGAGGACAGGCGGCTCAACACTGAAGCTTTCTTT CSAEDRRLNTEAFF
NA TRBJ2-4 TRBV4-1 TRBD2 TGCGCCAGCAGCCAAGTGGGGGGGGCCAAAAACATTCAGTACTTC CASSQVGGAKNIQYF
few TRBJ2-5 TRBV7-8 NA TGTGCCAGCAGCTTTGTCGAGGGGGCGGGGGAGACCCAGTACTTC CASSFVEGAGETQYF
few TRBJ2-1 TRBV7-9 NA TGTGCCAGCAGCTTAGCGGGAGGAACCGGCACCTCGCCGGGAAATGAGCAGTTCTTC CASSLAGGTGTSPGNEQFF
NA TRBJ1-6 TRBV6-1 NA TGTGCCAGCAGTGAAGCGGGACTGATAAATTCACCCCTCCACTTT CASSEAGLINSPLHF